The text below deals with one T cell receptor beta chain. Its antigen is unidentified. Every sampled donor was Caucasian and healthy. This sample stems from a study of identical twins. Study outcomes and limitations: Models, which agreed with sharing between unrelated individuals, nonetheless underestimated the out-of-frame TCR alpha sharing seen in monozygotic twins. Cord blood's abundant beta clonotypes had fewer insertions, unlike memory repertoires.

One entry per CDR3 protein, called by TCRdb with MiXCR from the 5' RACE reads. The table includes a few hundred thousand distinct CDR3 sequences, approximately 8.8% detected once. CDR3 length: 15 amino acids. Germline loops: CDR1 KGHDR, CDR2 SFDVKD. With 5 bases clipped from V and 2 bases from J, the junction kept 3 bases outside the gene matches. The source of this sequence is a woman aged 50 to 65 in good health. The chain employs TRBV24-1 and TRBJ2-1, with 9 bases aligning to TRBD2. The sequenced sample was naive T cells sorted from blood. The CDR3 protein is CATSGGRAPYNEQFF. The CDR3 nucleotides read TGTGCCACCAGTGGCGGGAGGGCCCCCTACAATGAGCAGTTCTTC.